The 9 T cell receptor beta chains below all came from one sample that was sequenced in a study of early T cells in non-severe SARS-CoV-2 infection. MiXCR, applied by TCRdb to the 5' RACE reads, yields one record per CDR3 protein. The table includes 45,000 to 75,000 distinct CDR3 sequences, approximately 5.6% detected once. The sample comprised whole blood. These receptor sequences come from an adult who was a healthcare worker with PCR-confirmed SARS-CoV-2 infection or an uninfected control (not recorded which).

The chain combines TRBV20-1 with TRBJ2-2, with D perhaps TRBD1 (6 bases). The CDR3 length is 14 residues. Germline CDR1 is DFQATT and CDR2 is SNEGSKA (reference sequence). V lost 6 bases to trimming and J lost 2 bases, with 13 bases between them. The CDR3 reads CSALRGGNTGELFF. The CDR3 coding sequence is TGCAGTGCCCTCAGGGGCGGAAACACCGGGGAGCTGTTTTTT.

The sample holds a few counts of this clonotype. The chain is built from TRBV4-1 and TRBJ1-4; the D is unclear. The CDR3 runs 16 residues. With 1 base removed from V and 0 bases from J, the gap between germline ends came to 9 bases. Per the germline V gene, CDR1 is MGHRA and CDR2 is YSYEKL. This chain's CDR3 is CASSQGRLATNEKLFF. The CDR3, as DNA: TGCGCCAGCAGCCAAGGGCGGCTAGCAACTAATGAAAAACTGTTTTTT.

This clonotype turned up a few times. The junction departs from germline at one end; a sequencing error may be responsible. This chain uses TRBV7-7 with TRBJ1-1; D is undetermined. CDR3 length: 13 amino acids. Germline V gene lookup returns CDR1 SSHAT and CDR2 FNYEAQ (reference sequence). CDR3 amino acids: CASSYNRVTEAFF. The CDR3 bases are TGTGCTAGCAGCTATAATCGGGTAACTGAAGCTTTCTTT.

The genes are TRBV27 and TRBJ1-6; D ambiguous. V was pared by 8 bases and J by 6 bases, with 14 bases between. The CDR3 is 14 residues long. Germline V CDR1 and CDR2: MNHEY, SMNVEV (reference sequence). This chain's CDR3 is CASRLRETNSPLHF. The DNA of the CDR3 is TGTGCCAGCCGCTTGCGGGAGACTAATTCACCCCTCCACTTT.

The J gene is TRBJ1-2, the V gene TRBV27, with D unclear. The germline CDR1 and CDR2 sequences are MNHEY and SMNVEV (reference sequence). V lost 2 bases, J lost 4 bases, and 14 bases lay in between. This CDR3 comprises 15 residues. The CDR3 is CASSLSGTTGYGYTF. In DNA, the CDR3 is TGTGCCAGCAGTTTAAGTGGCACTACTGGCTATGGCTACACCTTC.

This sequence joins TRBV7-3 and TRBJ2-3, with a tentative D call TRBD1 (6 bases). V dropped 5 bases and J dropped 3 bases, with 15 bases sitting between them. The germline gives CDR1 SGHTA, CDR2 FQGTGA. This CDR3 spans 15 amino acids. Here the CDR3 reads CASSPRGRGTDTQYF. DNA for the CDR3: TGTGCCAGCAGCCCCCGGGGCAGGGGAACAGATACGCAGTATTTT. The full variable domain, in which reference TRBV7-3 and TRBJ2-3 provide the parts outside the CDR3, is GAGVSQTPSNKVTEKGKYVELRCDPISGHTALYWYRQSLGQGPEFLIYFQGTGAADDSGLPNDRFFAVRPEGSVSTLKIQRTERGDSAVYLCASSPRGRGTDTQYFGPGTRLTVL.

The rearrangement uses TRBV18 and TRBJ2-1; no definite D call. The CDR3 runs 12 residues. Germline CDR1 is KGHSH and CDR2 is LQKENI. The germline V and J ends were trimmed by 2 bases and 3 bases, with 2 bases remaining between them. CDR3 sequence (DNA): TGTGCCAGCTCACCAATCTACAATGAGCAGTTCTTC. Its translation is CASSPIYNEQFF.

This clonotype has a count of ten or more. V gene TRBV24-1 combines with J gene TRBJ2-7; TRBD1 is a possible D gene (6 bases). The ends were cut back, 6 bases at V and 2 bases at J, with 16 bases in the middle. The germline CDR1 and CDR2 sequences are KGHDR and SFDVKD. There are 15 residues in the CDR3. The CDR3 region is CATSSTGTQTYEQYF. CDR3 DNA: TGTGCCACCAGTTCGACCGGGACACAAACCTACGAGCAGTACTTC.

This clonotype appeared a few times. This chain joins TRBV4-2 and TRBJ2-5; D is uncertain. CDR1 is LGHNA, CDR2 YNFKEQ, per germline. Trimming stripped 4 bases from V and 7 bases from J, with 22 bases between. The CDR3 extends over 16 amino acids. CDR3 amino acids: CASSLGPDTPLLTQYF. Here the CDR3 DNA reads TGTGCCAGCAGCCTCGGTCCTGACACTCCTCTTTTGACCCAGTACTTC.